The clone carrying this TCR beta chain was detected only once. This sample includes further DNA sequences coding for the same CDR3. This specimen comes from a study of shared clonotypes between healthy human individuals. Germline CDR1 and CDR2: LNHDA and SQIVND (reference sequence). V lost 1 base to trimming and J lost 0 bases, with 3 bases between them. The CDR3 length is 13 residues. Sequencing was performed with immunoSEQ multiplex PCR; in TCRdb, only in-frame clones are kept and a portion is missing. The data contain 1,400,000 or so clones, about 98.5% of them singletons. The chain joins TRBV19 to TRBJ1-1; D call uncertain. Sequencing was carried out using naive CD4+ T cells sorted from blood. Stated subset: CD45RA+ positively selected. This TCR was sampled from a man aged 25 to 45 in good health. The CDR3 nucleotides read TGTGCCAGTAGTATAGTGGTGAACACTGAAGCTTTCTTT. Translated, it gives CASSIVVNTEAFF.